The clone carrying this T cell receptor beta chain was seen ten or more times. Its antigen is not known. TCRdb independently ran MiXCR on the reads; one entry per CDR3 protein. The repertoire includes 370,000 or so distinct CDR3 sequences, about 35% of them detected once, and about 13% sits in the top ten. Germline values: CDR1 SGHVS, CDR2 FQNEAQ. This CDR3 region has 13 residues. Trimming cost V 8 bases and J 6 bases, with 16 bases left between them. This specimen belongs to a study of T cell repertoires in cytomegalovirus infection. The starting material was cultured PBMCs, obtained from culture after CMV antigen stimulation. The sequence came from a human donor in good health (CMV status not recorded). Some clones in this sample may be carry-over from other donors' samples. This chain joins TRBV7-8 and TRBJ1-1; D gene uncertain. For the CDR3, the DNA is TGTGCCAGCTTCCCGAATGGGTGGCCTGAAGCTTTCTTT. Its translation is CASFPNGWPEAFF.